Given below is one TCR beta chain in context. The antigen is unknown. This entry is derived from a study of beta chain features in type 1 diabetes. Study results and limitations: Junctions at VDJ sites from type 1 diabetes patients had fewer insertions and more deletions.

The CDR3 extends over 17 amino acids. Reverse transcribing all isolated RNA meant expressed TCRB transcripts were sequenced. Generated by immunoSEQ multiplex PCR, the TCRdb table keeps only in-frame clones and is missing some. This sample has 140,000 or so clones, with around a tenth found just once. This TCR came from a young man in good health. Sequences were obtained from central memory CD4+ T cells from blood. The chain employs TRBV21-1 and TRBJ1-5; the tabulated D call, TRBD1, remains unverified against the DNA. TRBV21-1 is listed as a pseudogene. CDR3 nucleotide sequence: TGTGCCAGCAGCAACTCGGGACAGGCTTCTGTCTATCAGCCCCAGCATTTT. Translation: CASSNSGQASVYQPQHF.